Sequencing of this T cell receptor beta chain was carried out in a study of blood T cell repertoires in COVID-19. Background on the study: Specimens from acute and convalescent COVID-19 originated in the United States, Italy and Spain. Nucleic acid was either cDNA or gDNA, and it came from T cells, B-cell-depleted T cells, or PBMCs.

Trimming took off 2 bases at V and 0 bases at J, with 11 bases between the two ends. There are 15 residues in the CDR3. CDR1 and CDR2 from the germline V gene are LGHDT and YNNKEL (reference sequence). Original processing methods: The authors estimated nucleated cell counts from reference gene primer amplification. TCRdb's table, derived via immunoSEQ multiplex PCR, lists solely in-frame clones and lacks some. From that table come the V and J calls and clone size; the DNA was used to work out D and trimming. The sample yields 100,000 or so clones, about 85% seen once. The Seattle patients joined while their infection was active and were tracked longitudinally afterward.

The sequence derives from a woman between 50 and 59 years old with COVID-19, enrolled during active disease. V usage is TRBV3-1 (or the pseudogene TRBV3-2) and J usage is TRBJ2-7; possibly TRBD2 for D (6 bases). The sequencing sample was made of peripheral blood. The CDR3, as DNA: TGTGCCAGCAGCCAAACCCACGGGGGCTCCTACGAGCAGTACTTC. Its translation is CASSQTHGGSYEQYF.